This T cell receptor (beta chain) is drawn from a study of T cell clonality in common variable immunodeficiency. Findings of the study overall: In common variable immunodeficiency, TCR beta chains reportedly carried fewer deletions and N-nucleotide insertions. Shared TCRbeta clones were fewer between CVID subjects than controls.

Heparinized whole blood, roughly 4.5 to 9 ml, came from each donor. Germline CDR1 reads SGHVS; CDR2 reads FQNEAQ. The CDR3 runs 13 residues. V was clipped by 2 bases and J by 1 base, with 5 bases between them. Points on this clone: The antigen is unknown. The read is 3 residues too short to cover the CDR3 end, so that end is filled in from the germline J gene.

Sequenced by immunoSEQ multiplex PCR; TCRdb stores in-frame clones only, minus some. The sample contains some 21,000 clones, none of them singletons. This clonotype was sampled from a human donor with common variable immunodeficiency. Specimen: peripheral blood mononuclear cells. V is TRBV7-8 and J is TRBJ1-1; D ambiguous. The DNA read from the CDR3 is TGTGCCAGCAGCTTATCAGAGAACACTGAA. Protein product: CASSLSENTE. The whole CDR3 is CASSLSENTEAFF.